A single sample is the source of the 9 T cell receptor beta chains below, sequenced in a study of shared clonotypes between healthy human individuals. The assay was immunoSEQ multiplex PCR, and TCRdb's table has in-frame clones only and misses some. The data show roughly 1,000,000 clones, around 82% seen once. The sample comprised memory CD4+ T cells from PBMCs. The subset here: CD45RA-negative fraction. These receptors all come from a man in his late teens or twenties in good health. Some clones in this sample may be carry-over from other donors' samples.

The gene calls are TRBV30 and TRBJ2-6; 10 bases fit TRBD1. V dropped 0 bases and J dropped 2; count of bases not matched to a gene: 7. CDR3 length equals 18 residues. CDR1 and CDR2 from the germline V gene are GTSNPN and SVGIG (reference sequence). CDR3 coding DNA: TGTGCCTGGAGTGTTGTCCGGACAGGGGGGGCTGGGGCCAACGTCCTGACTTTC. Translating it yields CAWSVVRTGGAGANVLTF.

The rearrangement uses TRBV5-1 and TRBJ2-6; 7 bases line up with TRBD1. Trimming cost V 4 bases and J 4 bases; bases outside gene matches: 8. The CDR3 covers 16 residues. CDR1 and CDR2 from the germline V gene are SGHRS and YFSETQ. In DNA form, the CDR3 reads TGCGCCAGCAGCCCGACAGGGTCAACAGGGGCCAACGTCCTGACTTTC. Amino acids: CASSPTGSTGANVLTF.

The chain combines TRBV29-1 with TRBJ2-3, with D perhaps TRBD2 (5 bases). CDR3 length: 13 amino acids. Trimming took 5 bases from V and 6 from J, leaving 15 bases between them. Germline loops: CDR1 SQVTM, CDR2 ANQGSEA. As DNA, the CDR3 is TGCAGCGTTCAGTTGGCTAGCCCCGATACGCAGTATTTT. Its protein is CSVQLASPDTQYF.

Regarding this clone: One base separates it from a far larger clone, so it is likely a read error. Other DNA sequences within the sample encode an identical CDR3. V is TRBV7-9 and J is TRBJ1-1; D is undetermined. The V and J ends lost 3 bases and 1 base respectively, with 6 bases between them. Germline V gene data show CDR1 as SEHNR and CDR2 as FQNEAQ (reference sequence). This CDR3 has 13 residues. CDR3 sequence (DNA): TGTGCCAGCAGCTTTTCAGAGAACACTGAAGCTTTCTTT. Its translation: CASSFSENTEAFF.

The CDR3, as DNA: TGTGCCACCAGCATCGGCCTCCTGATGAACACTGAAGCTTTCTTT. Protein product: CATSIGLLMNTEAFF. J is TRBJ1-1 and V is TRBV15; D gene ambiguous. This CDR3 region has 15 residues. The germline V and J ends were trimmed by 4 bases and 0 bases, with 12 bases remaining between them. The germline gives CDR1 LNHNV, CDR2 YYDKDF (reference sequence).

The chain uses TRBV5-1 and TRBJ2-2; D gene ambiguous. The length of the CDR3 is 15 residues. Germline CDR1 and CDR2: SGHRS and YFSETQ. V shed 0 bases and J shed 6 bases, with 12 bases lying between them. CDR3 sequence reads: CASSLVMVGAGELFF. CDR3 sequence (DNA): TGCGCCAGCAGCTTGGTTATGGTAGGAGCCGGGGAGCTGTTTTTT.

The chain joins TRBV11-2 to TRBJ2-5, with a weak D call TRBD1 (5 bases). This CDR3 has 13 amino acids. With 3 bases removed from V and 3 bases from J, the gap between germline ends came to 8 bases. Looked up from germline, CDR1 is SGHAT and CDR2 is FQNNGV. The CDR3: CASSLGREETQYF. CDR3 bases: TGTGCCAGCAGCTTGGGCAGGGAAGAGACCCAGTACTTC.

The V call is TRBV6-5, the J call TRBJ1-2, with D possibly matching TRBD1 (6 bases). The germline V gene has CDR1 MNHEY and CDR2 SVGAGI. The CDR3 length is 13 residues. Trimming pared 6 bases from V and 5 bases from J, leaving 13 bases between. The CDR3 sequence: CASRRTGRYGYTF. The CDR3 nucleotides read TGTGCCAGCAGACGAACAGGGAGGTATGGCTACACCTTC.

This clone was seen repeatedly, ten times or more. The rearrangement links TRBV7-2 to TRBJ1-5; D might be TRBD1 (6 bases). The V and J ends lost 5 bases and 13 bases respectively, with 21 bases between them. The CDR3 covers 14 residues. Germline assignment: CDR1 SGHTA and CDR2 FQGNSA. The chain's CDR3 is CASSLGQPGMYQHF. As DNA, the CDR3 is TGTGCCAGCAGCCTCGGACAGCCGGGGATGTATCAGCATTTT.